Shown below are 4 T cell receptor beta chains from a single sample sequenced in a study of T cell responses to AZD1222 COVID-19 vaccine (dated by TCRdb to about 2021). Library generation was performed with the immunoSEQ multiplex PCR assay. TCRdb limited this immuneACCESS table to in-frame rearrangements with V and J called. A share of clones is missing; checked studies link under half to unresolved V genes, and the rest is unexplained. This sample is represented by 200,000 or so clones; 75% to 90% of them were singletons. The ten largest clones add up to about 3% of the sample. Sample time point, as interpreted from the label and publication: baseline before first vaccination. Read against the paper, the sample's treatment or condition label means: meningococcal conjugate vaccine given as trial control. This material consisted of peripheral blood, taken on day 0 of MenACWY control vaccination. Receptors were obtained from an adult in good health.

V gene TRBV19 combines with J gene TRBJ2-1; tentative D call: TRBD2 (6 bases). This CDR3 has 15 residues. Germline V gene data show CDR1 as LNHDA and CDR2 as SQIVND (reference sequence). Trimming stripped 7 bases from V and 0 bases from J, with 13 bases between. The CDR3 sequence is CASNPSGSSYNEQFF. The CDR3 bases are TGTGCCAGTAACCCCTCCGGGAGCTCCTACAATGAGCAGTTCTTC.

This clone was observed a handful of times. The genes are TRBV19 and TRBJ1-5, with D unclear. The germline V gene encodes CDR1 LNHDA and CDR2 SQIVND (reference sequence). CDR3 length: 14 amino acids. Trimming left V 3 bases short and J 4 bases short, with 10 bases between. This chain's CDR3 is CASSMFGGNQPQHF. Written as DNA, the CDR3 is TGTGCCAGTAGTATGTTCGGCGGGAATCAGCCCCAGCATTTT.

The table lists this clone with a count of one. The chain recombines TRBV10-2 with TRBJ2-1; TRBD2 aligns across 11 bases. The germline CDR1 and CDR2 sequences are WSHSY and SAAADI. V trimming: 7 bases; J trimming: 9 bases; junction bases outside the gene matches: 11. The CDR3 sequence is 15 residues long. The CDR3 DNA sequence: TGCGCCAGCATGGATTACGGGACTAGCGGCTTTGAGCAGTTCTTC. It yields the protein CASMDYGTSGFEQFF.

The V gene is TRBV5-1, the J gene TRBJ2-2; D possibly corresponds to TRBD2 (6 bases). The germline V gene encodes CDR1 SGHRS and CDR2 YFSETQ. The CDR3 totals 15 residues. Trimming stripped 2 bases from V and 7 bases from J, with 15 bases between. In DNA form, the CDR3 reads TGCGCCAGCAGCTTCGGACTACCTATAAACGGGGAGCTGTTTTTT. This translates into CASSFGLPINGELFF.